This record looks at one T cell receptor (beta chain) sequence and its context. No antigen is known for it. The data were taken from a study of radiation and T cells in renal cell carcinoma. Whole-study findings and limits: Baseline intratumoral clonotype presence is unknown without pretreatment biopsies. From baseline, blood top tumor clonotypes peaked at 2 weeks post-radiation.

Time point described: blood 4 weeks post-SBRT, at nephrectomy. Stated treatment: 15 Gy SBRT to primary tumor, nephrectomy 4 weeks later. After SBRT, blood was collected at 2 and 4 weeks, plus baseline. The tumor was a clear cell renal cell carcinoma. Produced via immunoSEQ multiplex PCR; TCRdb's table is partial and in-frame only. The profile shows approximately 150,000 clones, around 88% of them singletons. Germline V lookup: CDR1 SGHTA, CDR2 FQGNSA. This CDR3 has 14 amino acids. Trimming took 1 base from V and 6 from J, leaving 12 bases between them. The clonotype comes from a woman between 50 and 59 years old with renal cell carcinoma. The V and J genes are TRBV7-2 and TRBJ1-2, with a possible D match to TRBD1 (6 bases). The specimen comprised blood, sampled from a patient whose treatment included radiotherapy and nephrectomy. This CDR3 reads CASSLGLGAHGYTF. In DNA form, the CDR3 reads TGTGCCAGCAGCTTAGGACTGGGGGCACATGGCTACACCTTC.